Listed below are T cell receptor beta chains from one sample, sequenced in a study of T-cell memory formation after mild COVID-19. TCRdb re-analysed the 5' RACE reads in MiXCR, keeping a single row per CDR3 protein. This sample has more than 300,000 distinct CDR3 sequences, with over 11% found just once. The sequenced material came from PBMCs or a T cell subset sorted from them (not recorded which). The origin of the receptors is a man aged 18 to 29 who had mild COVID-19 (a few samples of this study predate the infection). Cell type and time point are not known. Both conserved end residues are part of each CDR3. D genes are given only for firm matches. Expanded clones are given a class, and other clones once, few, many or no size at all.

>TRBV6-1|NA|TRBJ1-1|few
CASSAEEVTEAFF
TGTGCCAGCAGTGCAGAAGAAGTCACTGAAGCTTTCTTT
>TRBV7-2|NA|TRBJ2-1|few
CASSYLSRGGGSNEQFF
TGTGCCAGCAGCTATCTATCGCGGGGAGGTGGGAGTAATGAGCAGTTCTTC
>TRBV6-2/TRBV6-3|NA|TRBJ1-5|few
CASRREVFGNQPQHF
TGTGCCAGCAGAAGGGAGGTATTTGGCAATCAGCCCCAGCATTTT
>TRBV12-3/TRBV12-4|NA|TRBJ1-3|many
CASSLGVPFGNTIYF
TGTGCCAGCAGTTTAGGGGTCCCATTTGGAAACACCATATATTTT
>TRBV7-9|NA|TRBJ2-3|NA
CASSLGLDPDTQYF
TGTGCCAGCAGCTTGGGTCTAGATCCAGATACGCAGTATTTT
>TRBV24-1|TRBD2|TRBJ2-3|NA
CATSDNSGGGLDTQYF
TGTGCCACCAGTGACAATAGCGGGGGGGGCCTGGATACGCAGTATTTT
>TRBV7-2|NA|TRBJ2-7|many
CASSPRVDSYEQYF
TGTGCCAGCAGCCCCCGGGTCGACTCCTACGAGCAGTACTTC
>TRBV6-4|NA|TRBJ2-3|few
CASSANGARDTQYF
TGTGCCAGCAGTGCAAACGGGGCAAGAGATACGCAGTATTTT
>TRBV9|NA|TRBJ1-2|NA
CASSVGGETYGYTF
TGTGCCAGCAGCGTAGGTGGGGAGACCTATGGCTACACCTTC
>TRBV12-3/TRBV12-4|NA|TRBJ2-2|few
CASSFTEGWGELFF
TGTGCCAGCAGTTTTACGGAGGGATGGGGGGAGCTGTTTTTT
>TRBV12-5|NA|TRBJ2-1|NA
CASGLSGLYNEQFF
TGTGCTAGTGGTTTGTCCGGCCTATACAATGAGCAGTTCTTC
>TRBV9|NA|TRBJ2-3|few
CASSVALSGGDTQYF
TGTGCCAGCAGCGTAGCTCTGAGTGGGGGTGATACGCAGTATTTT
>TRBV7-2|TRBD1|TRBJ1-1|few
CASSLGGTGFFSEAFF
TGTGCCAGCAGCTTAGGGGGGACAGGGTTTTTCTCTGAAGCTTTCTTT
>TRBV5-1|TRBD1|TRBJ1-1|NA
CASSLRGQGGTEAFF
TGCGCCAGCAGCTTGAGAGGGCAGGGGGGAACTGAAGCTTTCTTT
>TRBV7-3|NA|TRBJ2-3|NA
CASSFGGASDTQYF
TGTGCCAGCAGCTTTGGGGGGGCCTCGGATACGCAGTATTTT
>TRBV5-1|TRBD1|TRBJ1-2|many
CASSDTYPGTGGAPNYGYTF
TGCGCCAGCAGCGATACATACCCCGGGACAGGGGGCGCCCCTAACTATGGCTACACCTTC
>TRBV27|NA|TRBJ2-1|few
CASSRVGSSYNEQFF
TGTGCCAGCAGTAGAGTAGGCAGCTCCTACAATGAGCAGTTCTTC
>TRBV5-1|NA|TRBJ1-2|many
CASSLRGDVGYTF
TGCGCCAGCAGCTTGCGGGGGGACGTAGGCTACACCTTC